Below are 22 T cell receptor beta chains sequenced from a single sample in a study of blood T cell repertoires in COVID-19 (TCRdb year 2020). The library was made by the immunoSEQ multiplex PCR assay. TCRdb retrieved this table from immuneACCESS and kept in-frame rearrangements only. Not all clones are present; in checked studies, unresolved V genes account for under half, and no reason is known for the remainder. This sample has fewer than 250,000 clones in its table, and around four fifths of those were observed once. The biggest ten clones account for around 8.7% of the sample. Sequenced sample: peripheral blood. The receptors were gathered from a woman aged 50 to 60 with acute or convalescent COVID-19.

This clone has just one count. CDR3 nucleotide sequence: TGTGCCAGTAGTATCAGACAGGCCGGACTCAATGAGCAGTTCTTC. Its protein is CASSIRQAGLNEQFF. This chain connects TRBV19 to TRBJ2-1; D is possibly TRBD1 (6 bases). The CDR3 runs 15 residues. Trimming pared 3 bases from V and 6 bases from J, leaving 15 bases between. Looked up from germline, CDR1 is LNHDA and CDR2 is SQIVND (reference sequence).

The chain uses TRBV30 and TRBJ2-1; D perhaps matches TRBD2 (5 bases). Between the trimmed V and J ends, which lost 3 bases and 3 bases, there was a span of 12 bases. The CDR3 spans 14 residues. Germline lookup yields CDR1 GTSNPN and CDR2 SVGIG (reference sequence). Here the CDR3 DNA reads TGTGCCTGGAGCCCTAGCACCAACTACAATGAGCAGTTCTTC. It yields the protein CAWSPSTNYNEQFF.

V usage is TRBV29-1 and J usage is TRBJ2-7, with D tentatively TRBD2 (5 bases). Trimming took 0 bases from V and 3 from J, leaving 6 bases between them. Per the germline V gene, CDR1 is SQVTM and CDR2 is ANQGSEA. The CDR3 contains 12 residues. The CDR3 sequence is CSVEERGYEQYF. In nucleotides, the CDR3 is TGCAGCGTTGAAGAACGGGGCTACGAGCAGTACTTC.

CDR3 sequence reads: CASSQGDPNYQPQHF. CDR3 DNA: TGTGCCAGCAGCCAAGGAGATCCCAACTATCAGCCCCAGCATTTT. This chain uses TRBV3-1 (or the pseudogene TRBV3-2) with TRBJ1-5; D is uncertain. CDR3 length equals 15 residues. Germline V gene sequence: CDR1 LGHDT, CDR2 YNNKEL (reference sequence). V shed 1 base and J shed 5 bases, with 12 bases lying between them.

This clone was seen only once. The chain couples TRBV28 to TRBJ2-2, with 9 bases aligning to TRBD2. V gave up 3 bases and J gave up 5 bases; unmatched junction bases: 7. Looked up from germline, CDR1 is MDHEN and CDR2 is SYDVKM. The CDR3 is 16 residues long. The CDR3 protein is CASSLGAGGRTGELFF. The CDR3 coding sequence is TGTGCCAGCAGTTTGGGGGCGGGAGGGAGGACCGGGGAGCTGTTTTTT.

This sequence joins TRBV7-8 and TRBJ2-5; 7 nucleotides agree with TRBD1. With 5 bases clipped from V and 3 bases from J, the junction kept 9 bases outside the gene matches. The length of the CDR3 is 15 residues. Germline CDR1 is SGHVS and CDR2 is FQNEAQ. As DNA, the CDR3 is TGTGCCAGCAGCGTTACAGGGGTCCTTGAAGAGACCCAGTACTTC. This sequence encodes CASSVTGVLEETQYF.

The V and J genes are TRBV24-1 and TRBJ2-3, with 14 bases fitting TRBD2. The V gene end was trimmed by 6 bases and the J gene end by 6 bases; junction bases not matched to a gene: 4. The CDR3 has 15 amino acids. Per the germline V gene, CDR1 is KGHDR and CDR2 is SFDVKD. The CDR3 sequence: CATSQGTSGSDTQYF. In DNA form, the CDR3 reads TGTGCCACCAGTCAAGGGACTAGCGGGAGTGATACGCAGTATTTT.

V is TRBV2 and J is TRBJ2-7; 9 bases agree with TRBD1. The CDR3 consists of 17 residues. From germline, CDR1 is SNHLY and CDR2 FYNNEI. The V segment lost 8 bases and the J segment 3 bases; nucleotides outside the gene matches: 17. For the CDR3, the DNA is TGTGCCAGCGAAACGGGGCCGGGACAGGGCCCCGTCTACGAGCAGTACTTC. Amino acid sequence: CASETGPGQGPVYEQYF. Full variable domain (outside the CDR3, taken from reference TRBV2 and TRBJ2-7): EPEVTQTPSHQVTQMGQEVILRCVPISNHLYFYWYRQILGQKVEFLVSFYNNEISEKSEIFDDQFSVERPDGSNFTLKIRSTKLEDSAMYFCASETGPGQGPVYEQYFGPGTRLTVT.

This chain uses TRBV6-5 with TRBJ1-2; tentative D call: TRBD1 (6 bases). V was shortened by 5 bases and J by 5 bases, with 12 bases between the two germline ends. Looked up from germline, CDR1 is MNHEY and CDR2 is SVGAGI. This CDR3 is 13 amino acids long. This chain's CDR3 is CASSPGGPYGYTF. The DNA for the CDR3 is TGTGCCAGCAGTCCGGGGGGGCCTTATGGCTACACCTTC.

CDR3 nucleotides: TGTGCCAGCAGCCCTAGCGGGTCTAGCGGGCAGTTCTTC. It translates to CASSPSGSSGQFF. The V and J genes are TRBV7-9 and TRBJ2-1, with 8 bases fitting TRBD2. Germline V gene lookup returns CDR1 SEHNR and CDR2 FQNEAQ (reference sequence). The CDR3 loop spans 13 amino acids. With V trimmed by 5 bases and J by 12 bases, 9 bases remained unmatched.

The chain has TRBV20-1 and TRBJ2-7; a possible D gene is TRBD2 (5 bases). CDR3 length: 11 residues. CDR1 and CDR2 (germline): DFQATT, SNEGSKA (reference sequence). CDR3 protein: CRADREYEQYF. The CDR3 nucleotides are TGCAGGGCAGATCGGGAATACGAGCAGTACTTC.

The V gene is TRBV4-1, the J gene TRBJ2-1; a weak D match, TRBD2 (5 bases). Trimming shortened V by 4 bases and J by 4 bases, and 17 bases separated the two germline ends. CDR1 is MGHRA and CDR2 is YSYEKL in the germline V gene. The CDR3 contains 16 residues. The CDR3 protein is CASSPDPGGQYNEQFF. In DNA, the CDR3 is TGCGCCAGCAGCCCTGACCCTGGCGGGCAATACAATGAGCAGTTCTTC.

The gene calls are TRBV6-1 and TRBJ2-5; D remains ambiguous. Per germline, CDR1 MNHNS and CDR2 SASEGT. CDR3 length: 14 residues. V was pared by 1 base and J by 4 bases, with 10 bases between. The CDR3 DNA is TGTGCCAGCAGTGAAGTCTCTGGCGGAGAGACCCAGTACTTC. Amino acids: CASSEVSGGETQYF.

The CDR3 loop reads CAGPGATPNSGWGEQFF. The CDR3 DNA is TGTGCCGGGCCTGGGGCTACCCCAAATTCTGGGTGGGGTGAGCAGTTCTTC. This chain uses TRBV2 with TRBJ2-1, with D possibly matching TRBD1 (5 bases). CDR1 SNHLY and CDR2 FYNNEI come from the germline V gene. With 11 bases removed from V and 9 bases from J, the gap between germline ends came to 32 bases. The CDR3 is made up of 17 amino acids.

The CDR3 DNA follows: TGTGCCAGCAGTTTATTTGGGAGAGAAAATGAAAAACTGTTTTTT. Translation: CASSLFGRENEKLFF. The V gene is TRBV27, the J gene TRBJ1-4, with no clear D. The CDR3 runs to 15 residues. V was shortened by 1 base and J by 5 bases, with 11 bases between the two germline ends. Germline CDR1 MNHEY, CDR2 SMNVEV (reference sequence).

This clone was observed a single time. The chain combines TRBV21-1 with TRBJ2-7; TRBD2 reflects the table's D call only, with no check against the DNA. TRBV21-1 is tagged as a pseudogene. This CDR3 has 16 amino acids. This CDR3 reads CASPEGGSGTHYEQYF. In nucleotides, the CDR3 is TGTGCCAGCCCCGAAGGTGGTAGCGGGACCCACTACGAGCAGTACTTC.

The V call is TRBV5-1, the J call TRBJ2-7; D is ambiguous. Germline loops: CDR1 SGHRS, CDR2 YFSETQ. The CDR3 loop spans 14 amino acids. V shed 4 bases and J shed 2 bases, with 13 bases lying between them. The CDR3 protein is CASSVDSYPYEQYF. The DNA for the CDR3 is TGCGCCAGCAGCGTAGACTCCTACCCCTACGAGCAGTACTTC.

V is TRBV27 and J is TRBJ2-7, with a weak D call TRBD1 (6 bases). The CDR3 covers 14 residues. Per the germline V gene, CDR1 is MNHEY and CDR2 is SMNVEV (reference sequence). V was pared by 3 bases and J by 3 bases, with 12 bases between. CDR3 coding DNA: TGTGCCAGCAGTTTGAAGGGGGACGGCTACGAGCAGTACTTC. This translates into CASSLKGDGYEQYF.

In this sample, this clone turned up once. The V and J genes are TRBV19 and TRBJ1-2; perhaps TRBD1 as D (5 bases). The CDR3 spans 14 residues. Per the germline V gene, CDR1 is LNHDA and CDR2 is SQIVND (reference sequence). Trimming took off 3 bases at V and 6 bases at J, with 14 bases between the two ends. The CDR3 bases are TGTGCCAGTAGTATCCGGGACTGGCGCGATGGCTACACCTTC. Protein product: CASSIRDWRDGYTF.

This chain links TRBV19 with TRBJ2-1; 10 bases match TRBD2. The CDR3 runs 14 residues. Germline V gene lookup returns CDR1 LNHDA and CDR2 SQIVND (reference sequence). V lost 10 bases, J lost 3 bases, and 6 bases stayed unmatched. CDR3 DNA sequence: TGTGCCACCTCTAGCGGGAGAAGCTACAATGAGCAGTTCTTC. Protein product: CATSSGRSYNEQFF.

This clone was detected only a few times. The chain links TRBV7-2 to TRBJ1-3, with 7 nucleotides matching TRBD1. The CDR3 spans 15 residues. Germline assignment: CDR1 SGHTA and CDR2 FQGNSA. J lost 2 bases, V lost 5 bases, and 6 bases had no gene match. CDR3 region: CASSPQGTAGNTIYF. CDR3 nucleotide sequence: TGTGCCAGCAGCCCACAGGGGACAGCTGGAAACACCATATATTTT. Filled out from reference TRBV7-2 and TRBJ1-3, the complete variable domain reads GAGVSQSPSNKVTEKGKDVELRCDPISGHTALYWYRQSLGQGLEFLIYFQGNSAPDKSGLPSDRFSAERTGGSVSTLTIQRTQQEDSAVYLCASSPQGTAGNTIYFGEGSWLTVV.

The V and J genes are TRBV9 and TRBJ2-7; TRBD1 is a possible D gene (7 bases). Germline-derived CDR1 and CDR2 are SGDLS and YYNGEE. V lost 3 bases to trimming and J lost 0 bases, with 13 bases between them. The CDR3 sequence is 15 residues long. In DNA, the CDR3 is TGTGCCAGCAGCGCGCGGGACAGTAACTCCTACGAGCAGTACTTC. Translating it yields CASSARDSNSYEQYF.